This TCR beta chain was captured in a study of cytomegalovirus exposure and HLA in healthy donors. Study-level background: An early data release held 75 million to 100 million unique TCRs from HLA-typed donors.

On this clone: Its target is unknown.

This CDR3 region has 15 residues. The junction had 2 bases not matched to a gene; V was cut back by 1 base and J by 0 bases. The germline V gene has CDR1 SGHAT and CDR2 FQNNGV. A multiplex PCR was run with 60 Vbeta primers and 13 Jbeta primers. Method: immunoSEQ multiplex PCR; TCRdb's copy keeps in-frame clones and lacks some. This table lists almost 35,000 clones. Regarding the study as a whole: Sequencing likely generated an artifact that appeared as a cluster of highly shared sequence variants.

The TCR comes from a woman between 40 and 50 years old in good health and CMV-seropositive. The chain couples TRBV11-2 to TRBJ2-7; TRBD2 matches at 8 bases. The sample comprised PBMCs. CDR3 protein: CASSLASGPSYEQYF. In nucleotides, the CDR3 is TGTGCCAGCAGCTTAGCTAGCGGGCCCTCCTACGAGCAGTACTTC.